This entry features one T cell receptor beta chain sequence. Between the trimmed V and J ends, which lost 5 bases and 7 bases, there was a span of 21 bases. The CDR3 is made up of 16 amino acids. Germline V gene lookup returns CDR1 SGHRS and CDR2 YFSETQ. The data were taken from a study of control samples from healthy donors and cancer patients. The protocol was immunoSEQ multiplex PCR, while the TCRdb copy is restricted to in-frame clones and leaves out a portion. The sample carries about 95,000 clones, just under 85% recorded once. The sequence derives from a man aged 25 to 40 in good health. Sequenced: blood. This chain uses TRBV5-1 with TRBJ1-4; D might be TRBD1 (5 bases). In nucleotides, the CDR3 is TGCGCCAGCAGTGTCGGGACGGAGGTTTCTAGTGAAAAACTGTTTTTT. This sequence encodes CASSVGTEVSSEKLFF.